The 10 T cell receptor beta chains reported below all come from one sample, sequenced in a study of T cell repertoires in cytomegalovirus infection. TCRdb analysed the reads with MiXCR anew, one entry per CDR3 protein. The sample carries fewer than 55,000 distinct CDR3 sequences, about 18% recorded once. Antigen specificity for these receptors is unknown. This specimen consisted of CD8+ T cells from cultured PBMCs, obtained from culture after CMV antigen stimulation. These receptor sequences come from a human donor in good health (CMV status not recorded). Some clones in this sample may be carry-over from other donors' samples.

The rearrangement joins TRBV7-7 to TRBJ2-5; 8 nucleotides match TRBD1. The CDR3 is 15 amino acids. Germline lookup yields CDR1 SSHAT and CDR2 FNYEAQ (reference sequence). V lost 4 bases and J lost 5; bases outside the gene matches: 9. The CDR3 DNA sequence: TGTGCCAGCAGCTCTGGGCAGGGGGCTTCGGAGACCCAGTACTTC. This gives the protein CASSSGQGASETQYF.

The genes are TRBV6-5 and TRBJ1-1; D is ambiguous. CDR1 and CDR2 from the germline V gene are MNHEY and SVGAGI. This CDR3 is built from 13 residues. The V gene lost 4 bases and the J gene lost 4 bases, with 10 bases spanning the gap. CDR3 bases: TGTGCCAGCAGTTCTCGACCGTTCACTGAAGCTTTCTTT. It specifies CASSSRPFTEAFF.

V and J are TRBV7-6 and TRBJ2-1; 10 positions match TRBD2. Trimming cost V 1 base and J 14 bases; bases outside gene matches: 5. Germline values: CDR1 SGHVS, CDR2 FNYEAQ. The CDR3 is 13 residues long. CDR3: CASSLEISGGKFF. In DNA, the CDR3 is TGTGCCAGCAGCTTAGAAATTAGCGGGGGGAAGTTCTTC.

A few counts support this clonotype. The genes are TRBV6-1 and TRBJ2-1; TRBD2 aligns across 14 bases. Trimming cost V 5 bases and J 6 bases; bases outside gene matches: 12. Germline V gives CDR1 MNHNS, CDR2 SASEGT. The length of the CDR3 is 18 residues. The CDR3 DNA reads TGTGCCAGCAGTCCTGGACTAGCGGGGGGCTGGGGCCCCAATGAGCAGTTCTTC. Translated: CASSPGLAGGWGPNEQFF.

The genes are TRBV7-8 and TRBJ1-2; 8 nucleotides agree with TRBD1. The ends lost 5 bases at V and 3 bases at J; junction bases unmatched: 2. The CDR3 runs to 13 residues. CDR1 SGHVS and CDR2 FQNEAQ come from the germline V gene. CDR3 in amino acids: CASSMDRDYGYTF. The CDR3 DNA reads as TGTGCCAGCAGCATGGACAGGGACTATGGCTACACCTTC. Supplemented by reference TRBV7-8 and TRBJ1-2, the full variable domain reads GAGVSQSPRYKVAKRGQDVALRCDPISGHVSLFWYQQALGQGPEFLTYFQNEAQLDKSGLPSDRFFAERPEGSVSTLKIQRTQQEDSAVYLCASSMDRDYGYTFGSGTRLTVV.

A few counts support this clonotype. The V call is TRBV7-9, the J call TRBJ2-1; D is ambiguous. Trimming cost V 4 bases and J 4 bases, with 11 bases left between them. Germline values: CDR1 SEHNR, CDR2 FQNEAQ (reference sequence). The CDR3 consists of 14 residues. CDR3 DNA sequence: TGTGCCAGCAGCTCCGAGACGAGGTACAATGAGCAGTTCTTC. Its protein product is CASSSETRYNEQFF.

In this sample, this clonotype turned up a few times. V is TRBV7-9 and J is TRBJ2-7, with 9 bases matching TRBD1. V lost 2 bases and J lost 5; bases outside the gene matches: 7. Germline CDR1 is SEHNR and CDR2 is FQNEAQ (reference sequence). The CDR3 contains 15 residues. Here the CDR3 reads CASSLRDRVFDEQYF. CDR3 DNA sequence: TGTGCCAGCAGCTTACGGGACAGGGTGTTCGACGAGCAGTACTTC.

The sample holds a few counts of this clonotype. The chain links TRBV7-6 to TRBJ2-7; the match to TRBD1 covers 8 bases. This CDR3 region has 14 residues. Germline V CDR1 and CDR2: SGHVS, FNYEAQ. The trim removed 4 bases at V and 1 base at J, leaving 3 bases unmatched. The CDR3, as DNA: TGTGCCAGCAGCTCTAGACAGGGGTCCTACGAGCAGTACTTC. Protein product: CASSSRQGSYEQYF.

This rearrangement joins TRBV20-1 to TRBJ1-2; tentative D call: TRBD1 (5 bases). This CDR3 spans 15 amino acids. Germline lookup yields CDR1 DFQATT and CDR2 SNEGSKA (reference sequence). V lost 0 bases, J lost 8 bases, and 19 bases lay in between. The CDR3: CSARESGLNRLGYTF. In nucleotides, the CDR3 is TGCAGTGCTAGAGAATCGGGACTAAATAGACTAGGCTACACCTTC.

This clonotype was detected only a few times. V and J are TRBV7-8 and TRBJ2-3; D is possibly TRBD2 (7 bases). In germline, CDR1 is SGHVS, CDR2 FQNEAQ. V was trimmed by 5 bases and J by 2 bases, leaving 20 bases between them. CDR3 length equals 17 residues. The CDR3 nucleotides are TGTGCCAGCAGCCTCGGGACTACAGGGAGTTACACAGATACGCAGTATTTT. This translates into CASSLGTTGSYTDTQYF.